The 7 T cell receptor beta chains given below trace back to one sample, sequenced in a study of T cell repertoires in cytomegalovirus infection (dated by TCRdb to the late 2010s). TCRdb names Illumina HiSeq 1500 as the instrument used. TCRdb redid the processing of the public reads, applying fastp at Q25 and MiXCR, and retained in-frame beta chains. Records with the same CDR3 protein are collapsed into one entry carrying the most frequent genes and DNA. Here the sample has some 400,000 distinct CDR3 sequences; 15% to 20% occur a single time. The biggest ten clones account for roughly 8.7% of the sample. Sequenced material: PBMCs. Receptors were obtained from a human donor in good health (CMV status not recorded). Some clones in this sample may be carry-over from other donors' samples.

This clonotype was counted once. The chain is built from TRBV10-3 and TRBJ2-7, with D tentatively TRBD1 (7 bases). The germline V gene encodes CDR1 ENHRY and CDR2 SYGVKD. CDR3 size: 14 residues. Trimming pared 8 bases from V and 2 bases from J, leaving 16 bases between. DNA for the CDR3: TGTGCCATCTCCGGCGGGACAGAGACCTACGAGCAGTACTTC. Protein sequence: CAISGGTETYEQYF.

This clonotype was seen at least ten times. The chain employs TRBV7-2 and TRBJ1-4, with D hard to call. Trimming took 5 bases from V and 1 from J, leaving 11 bases between them. Germline CDR1 SGHTA, CDR2 FQGNSA. The CDR3 totals 15 residues. The CDR3 loop is CASSPFGGTNEKLFF. For the CDR3, the DNA is TGTGCCAGCAGCCCCTTCGGTGGAACTAATGAAAAACTGTTTTTT.

This clonotype was seen more than once but under ten times. J is TRBJ2-7 and V is TRBV15; tentatively, D is TRBD1 (6 bases). Germline loops: CDR1 LNHNV, CDR2 YYDKDF (reference sequence). V gave up 6 bases and J gave up 2 bases, with 11 bases separating them. The CDR3 is 13 amino acids. CDR3 residues: CATRLTGTYEQYF. Written as DNA, the CDR3 is TGTGCCACCAGGCTGACAGGAACCTACGAGCAGTACTTC.

This clonotype was detected many times. The gene calls are TRBV10-3 and TRBJ2-7, with D possibly being TRBD2 (7 bases). The V end lost 6 bases, the J end lost 1 base, and 16 bases lay between the germline ends. This CDR3 comprises 15 residues. From germline, CDR1 is ENHRY and CDR2 SYGVKD. The CDR3 region has the DNA TGTGCCATCAGCCGGGAGGACAGAGGATCCTACGAGCAGTACTTC. It is translated as CAISREDRGSYEQYF.

This clonotype was counted many times. The rearrangement uses TRBV11-2 and TRBJ2-5, with TRBD2 as a possible D gene (5 bases). Germline V gives CDR1 SGHAT, CDR2 FQNNGV. V was shortened by 5 bases and J by 7 bases, with 14 bases between the two germline ends. This CDR3 has 13 amino acids. CDR3 sequence reads: CASSPDLGGTQYF. CDR3 DNA sequence: TGTGCCAGCAGCCCGGACTTAGGCGGGACCCAGTACTTC. The full variable domain, in which reference TRBV11-2 and TRBJ2-5 provide the parts outside the CDR3, is EAGVAQSPRYKIIEKRQSVAFWCNPISGHATLYWYQQILGQGPKLLIQFQNNGVVDDSQLPKDRFSAERLKGVDSTLKIQPAKLEDSAVYLCASSPDLGGTQYFGPGTRLLVL.

A few counts support this clonotype. This chain joins TRBV7-2 and TRBJ1-2; D unclear. This CDR3 comprises 15 residues. Germline loops: CDR1 SGHTA, CDR2 FQGNSA. V was clipped by 5 bases and J by 2 bases, with 15 bases between them. The CDR3 nucleotides are TGTGCCAGCAGCATGTGGACCGCCGTCAACTATGGCTACACCTTC. Translation: CASSMWTAVNYGYTF.

The rearrangement links TRBV29-1 to TRBJ2-7, with 8 positions matching TRBD2. The CDR3 totals 13 residues. In germline, CDR1 is SQVTM, CDR2 ANQGSEA. The V gene end was trimmed by 7 bases and the J gene end by 5 bases; junction bases not matched to a gene: 10. CDR3 residues: CSAVGGDVNEQYF. For the CDR3, the DNA is TGCAGCGCCGTCGGGGGGGATGTCAACGAGCAGTACTTC.